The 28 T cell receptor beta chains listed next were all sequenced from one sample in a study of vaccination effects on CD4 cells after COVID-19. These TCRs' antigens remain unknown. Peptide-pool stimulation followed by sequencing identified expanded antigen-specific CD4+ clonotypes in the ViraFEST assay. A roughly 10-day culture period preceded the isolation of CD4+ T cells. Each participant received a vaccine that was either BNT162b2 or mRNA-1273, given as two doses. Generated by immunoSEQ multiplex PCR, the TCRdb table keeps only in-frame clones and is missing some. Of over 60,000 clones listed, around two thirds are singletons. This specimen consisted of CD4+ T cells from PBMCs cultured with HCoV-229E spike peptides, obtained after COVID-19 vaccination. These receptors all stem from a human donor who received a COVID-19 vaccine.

The CDR3: CASRTRGMGPLGQYV. The CDR3 DNA follows: TGTGCAAGTCGCACTCGAGGGATGGGGCCCCTGGGGCAGTACGTC. J is TRBJ2-7 and V is TRBV12-2. TRBV12-2 is recorded as a pseudogene. The CDR3 has 15 residues.

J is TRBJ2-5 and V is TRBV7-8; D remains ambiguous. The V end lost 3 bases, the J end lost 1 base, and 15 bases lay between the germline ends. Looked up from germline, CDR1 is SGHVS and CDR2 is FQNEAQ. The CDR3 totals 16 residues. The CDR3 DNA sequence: TGTGCCAGCAGCTTTGGACCTAACTCCCTCCAAGAGACCCAGTACTTC. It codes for CASSFGPNSLQETQYF.

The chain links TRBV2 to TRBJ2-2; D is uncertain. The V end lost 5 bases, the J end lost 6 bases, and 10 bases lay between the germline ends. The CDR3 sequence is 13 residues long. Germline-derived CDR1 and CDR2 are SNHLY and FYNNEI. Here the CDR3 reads CASSSDSAGELFF. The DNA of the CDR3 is TGTGCCAGCAGTTCCGACTCCGCCGGGGAGCTGTTTTTT.

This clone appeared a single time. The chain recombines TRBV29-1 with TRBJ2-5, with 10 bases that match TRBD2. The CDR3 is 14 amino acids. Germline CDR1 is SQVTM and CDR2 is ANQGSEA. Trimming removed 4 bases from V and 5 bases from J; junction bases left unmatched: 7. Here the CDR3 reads CSVVGSGGLETQYF. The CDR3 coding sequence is TGCAGCGTTGTGGGTAGCGGGGGGTTGGAGACCCAGTACTTC.

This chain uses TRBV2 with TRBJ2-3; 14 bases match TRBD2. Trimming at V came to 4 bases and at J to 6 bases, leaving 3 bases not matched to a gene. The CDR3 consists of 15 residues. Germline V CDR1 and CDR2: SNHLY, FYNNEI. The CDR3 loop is CASSGLAGGRDTQYF. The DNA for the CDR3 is TGTGCCAGCAGTGGACTAGCGGGGGGGCGGGATACGCAGTATTTT.

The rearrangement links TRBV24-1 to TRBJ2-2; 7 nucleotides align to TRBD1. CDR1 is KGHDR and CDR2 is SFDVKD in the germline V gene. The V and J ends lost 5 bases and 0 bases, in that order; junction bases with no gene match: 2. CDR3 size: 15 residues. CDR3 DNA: TGTGCCACCAGTGGAGGGACAGCGAACACCGGGGAGCTGTTTTTT. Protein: CATSGGTANTGELFF.

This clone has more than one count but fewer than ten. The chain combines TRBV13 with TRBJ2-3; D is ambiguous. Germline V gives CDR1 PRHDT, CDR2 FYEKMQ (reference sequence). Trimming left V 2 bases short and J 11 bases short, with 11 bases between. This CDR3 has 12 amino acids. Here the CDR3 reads CASSLPRAVQYF. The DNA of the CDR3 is TGTGCCAGCAGCTTACCCCGGGCAGTGCAGTATTTT.

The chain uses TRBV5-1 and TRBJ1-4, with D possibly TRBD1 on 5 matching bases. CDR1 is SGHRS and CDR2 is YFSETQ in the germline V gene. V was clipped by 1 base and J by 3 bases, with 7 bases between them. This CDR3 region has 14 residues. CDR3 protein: CASSLSRANEKLFF. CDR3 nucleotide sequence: TGCGCCAGCAGCTTGTCCAGGGCTAATGAAAAACTGTTTTTT.

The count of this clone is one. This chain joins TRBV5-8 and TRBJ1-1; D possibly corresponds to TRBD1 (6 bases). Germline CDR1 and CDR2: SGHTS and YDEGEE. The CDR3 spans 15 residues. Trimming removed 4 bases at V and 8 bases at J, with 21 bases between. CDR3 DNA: TGTGCCAGCAGCCTGACGATTGGACAGCCACTGGAAGCTTTCTTT. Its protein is CASSLTIGQPLEAFF.

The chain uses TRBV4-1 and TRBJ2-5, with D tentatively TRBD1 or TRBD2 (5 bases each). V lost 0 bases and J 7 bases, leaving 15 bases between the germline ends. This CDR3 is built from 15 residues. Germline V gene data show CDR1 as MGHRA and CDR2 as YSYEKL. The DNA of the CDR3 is TGCGCCAGCAGCCAAGAGAGGTTGGGACCGACGACCCAGTACTTC. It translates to CASSQERLGPTTQYF.

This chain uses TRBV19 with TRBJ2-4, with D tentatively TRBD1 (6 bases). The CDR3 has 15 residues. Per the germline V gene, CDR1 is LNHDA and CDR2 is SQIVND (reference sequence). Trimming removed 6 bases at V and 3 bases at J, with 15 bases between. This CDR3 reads CASRPGETGKNIQYF. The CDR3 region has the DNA TGTGCCAGTAGACCAGGGGAGACGGGCAAAAACATTCAGTACTTC.

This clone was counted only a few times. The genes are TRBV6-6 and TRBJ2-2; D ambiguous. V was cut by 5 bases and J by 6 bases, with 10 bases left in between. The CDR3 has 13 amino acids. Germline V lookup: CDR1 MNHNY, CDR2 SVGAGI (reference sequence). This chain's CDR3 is CASSNEVPGELFF. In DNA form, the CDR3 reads TGTGCCAGCAGTAACGAGGTCCCCGGGGAGCTGTTTTTT.

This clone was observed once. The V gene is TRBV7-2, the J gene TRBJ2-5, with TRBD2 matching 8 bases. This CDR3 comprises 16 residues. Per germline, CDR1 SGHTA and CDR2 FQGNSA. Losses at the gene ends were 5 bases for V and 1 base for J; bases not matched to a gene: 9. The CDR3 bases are TGTGCCAGCAGCGACCCGGGACTAGGCTTCCAAGAGACCCAGTACTTC. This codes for CASSDPGLGFQETQYF.

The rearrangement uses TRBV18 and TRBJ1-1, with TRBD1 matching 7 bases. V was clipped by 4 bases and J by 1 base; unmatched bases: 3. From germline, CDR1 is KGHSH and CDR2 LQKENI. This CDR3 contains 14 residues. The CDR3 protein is CASSRQGGNTEAFF. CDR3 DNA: TGTGCCAGCTCACGACAGGGCGGGAACACTGAAGCTTTCTTT.

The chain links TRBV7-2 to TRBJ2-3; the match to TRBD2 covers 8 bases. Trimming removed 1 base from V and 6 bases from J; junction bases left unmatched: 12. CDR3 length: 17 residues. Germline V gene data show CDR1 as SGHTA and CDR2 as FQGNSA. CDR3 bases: TGTGCCAGCAGCTTAGTCGGGAGGGGGGGGAAGGAGGATACGCAGTATTTT. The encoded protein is CASSLVGRGGKEDTQYF.

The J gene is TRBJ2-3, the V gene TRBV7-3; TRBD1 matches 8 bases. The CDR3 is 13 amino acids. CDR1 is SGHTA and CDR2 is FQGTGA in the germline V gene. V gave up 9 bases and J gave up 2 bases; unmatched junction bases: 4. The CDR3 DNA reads TGTGCCAGTGGGACAGGCTACACAGATACGCAGTATTTT. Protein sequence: CASGTGYTDTQYF.

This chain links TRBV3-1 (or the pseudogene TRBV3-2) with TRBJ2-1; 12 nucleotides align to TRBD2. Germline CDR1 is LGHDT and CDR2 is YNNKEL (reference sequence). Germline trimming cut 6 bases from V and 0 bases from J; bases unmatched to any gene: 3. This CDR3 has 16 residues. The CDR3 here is CASRSSGGASYNEQFF. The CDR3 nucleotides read TGTGCCAGCAGGTCTAGCGGGGGGGCCTCCTACAATGAGCAGTTCTTC.

The CDR3 nucleotides read TGTGCCAGCACGGGGACAGGGGGAGCGTCCAACACCATATATTTT. Its translation is CASTGTGGASNTIYF. V gene TRBV7-8 combines with J gene TRBJ1-3; TRBD1 matches at 11 bases. Germline V gene lookup returns CDR1 SGHVS and CDR2 FQNEAQ. The CDR3 spans 15 residues. Losses at the gene ends were 7 bases for V and 7 bases for J; bases not matched to a gene: 9.

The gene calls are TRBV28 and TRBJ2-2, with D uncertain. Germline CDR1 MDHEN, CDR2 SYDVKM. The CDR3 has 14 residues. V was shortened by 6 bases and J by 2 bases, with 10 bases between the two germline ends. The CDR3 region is CASRGQINTGELFF. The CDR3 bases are TGTGCCAGCAGAGGCCAGATCAACACCGGGGAGCTGTTTTTT.

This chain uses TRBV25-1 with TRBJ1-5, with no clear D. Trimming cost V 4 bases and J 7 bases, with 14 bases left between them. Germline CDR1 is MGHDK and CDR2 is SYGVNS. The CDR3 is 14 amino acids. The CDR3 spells CASSAGTGGQPQHF. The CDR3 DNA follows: TGTGCCAGCAGTGCGGGTACCGGCGGCCAGCCCCAGCATTTT.

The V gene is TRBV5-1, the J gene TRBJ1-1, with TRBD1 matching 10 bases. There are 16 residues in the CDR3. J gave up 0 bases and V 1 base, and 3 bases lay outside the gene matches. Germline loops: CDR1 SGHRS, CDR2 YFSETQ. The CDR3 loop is CASSLTGTGVNTEAFF. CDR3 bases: TGCGCCAGCAGCTTGACCGGGACAGGGGTGAACACTGAAGCTTTCTTT.

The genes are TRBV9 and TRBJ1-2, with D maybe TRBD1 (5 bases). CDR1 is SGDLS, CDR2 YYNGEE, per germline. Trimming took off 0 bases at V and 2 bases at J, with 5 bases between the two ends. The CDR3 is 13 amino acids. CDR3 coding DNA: TGTGCCAGCAGCGTAGCAGGGAACTATGGCTACACCTTC. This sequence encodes CASSVAGNYGYTF.

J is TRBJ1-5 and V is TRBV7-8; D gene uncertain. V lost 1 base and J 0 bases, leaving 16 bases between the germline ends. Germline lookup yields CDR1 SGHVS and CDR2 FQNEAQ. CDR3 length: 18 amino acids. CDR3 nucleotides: TGTGCCAGCAGCTTAGTACGGAGGCAGAGCAATAGCAATCAGCCCCAGCATTTT. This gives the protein CASSLVRRQSNSNQPQHF.

CDR3 DNA: TGTGCCAGCAGTTATGAGGCCTACGAGCAGTACGTC. This gives the protein CASSYEAYEQYV. V usage is TRBV2 and J usage is TRBJ2-7; D gene ambiguous. The germline V gene encodes CDR1 SNHLY and CDR2 FYNNEI. Deletions cut 5 bases from V and 2 bases from J, with 7 bases between. The CDR3 runs 12 residues.

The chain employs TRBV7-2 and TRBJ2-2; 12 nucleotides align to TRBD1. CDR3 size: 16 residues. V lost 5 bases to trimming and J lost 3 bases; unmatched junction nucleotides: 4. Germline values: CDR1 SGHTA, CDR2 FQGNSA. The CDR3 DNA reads TGTGCCAGCAGCCAGGGACAGGGGGCCTACACCGGGGAGCTGTTTTTT. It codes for CASSQGQGAYTGELFF.

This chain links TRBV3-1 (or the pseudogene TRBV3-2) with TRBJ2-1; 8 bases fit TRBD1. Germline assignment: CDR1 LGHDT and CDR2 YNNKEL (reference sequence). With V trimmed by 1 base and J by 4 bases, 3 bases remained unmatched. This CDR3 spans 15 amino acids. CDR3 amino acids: CASSQAWDRYNEQFF. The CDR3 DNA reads TGTGCCAGCAGCCAAGCCTGGGACAGGTACAATGAGCAGTTCTTC.

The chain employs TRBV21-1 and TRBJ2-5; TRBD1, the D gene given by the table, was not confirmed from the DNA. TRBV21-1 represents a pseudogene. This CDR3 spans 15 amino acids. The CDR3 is CASSVGTDSQETQYF. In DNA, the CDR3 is TGTGCCAGTTCGGTGGGGACAGACTCCCAAGAGACCCAGTACTTC.

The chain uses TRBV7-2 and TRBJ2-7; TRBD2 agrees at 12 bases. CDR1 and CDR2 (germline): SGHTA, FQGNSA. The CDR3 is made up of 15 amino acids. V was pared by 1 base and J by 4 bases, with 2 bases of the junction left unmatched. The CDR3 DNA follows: TGTGCCAGCAGCTTAGGGACTAGCGGGACTTACGAGCAGTACGTC. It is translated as CASSLGTSGTYEQYV.